The entry that follows covers one T cell receptor (beta chain) sequence. Only one count was recorded for this clone. It lacks a known antigen. No per-base quality is available; no much larger clone lies one base away. This specimen comes from a study of blood T cell repertoires in COVID-19 (dated by TCRdb to the early 2020s). General notes on the study: Collaborator samples came from the United States, Italy and Spain and covered acute and convalescent phases of COVID-19. Samples came from the ongoing ImmuneRACE study (first 160 participants) plus 1,254 subjects from 6 global collaborators. A freely available public database, intended as a resource for researchers studying the immune response to SARS-CoV-2, is where the repertoires were released. Deeply sampled blood TCRbeta repertoires from subjects exposed to, actively infected with, or recovered from COVID-19 were included in the dataset. Where HLA class I and class II types were available, the types were taken from metadata supplied by the sample provider, not from assay-based typing. The material from the prospective study consisted of cDNA or gDNA derived from T cells, B-cell-depleted T cells, or PBMCs. Sample metadata almost always included a de-identified subject ID, COVID-19 status, age in years and sex. The full study reports these points: The quantity of clinical and demographic metadata differed by source and by participant and was supplied without curation.

The collaborating institutions used their own protocols to collect whole blood in K2EDTA tubes. For TCRbeta analysis, collaborators shipped samples in one of three forms: frozen whole blood, isolated PBMCs, or DNA extracted from either of those sample types. TCRbeta CDR3 regions were amplified from genomic DNA using the immunoSEQ Assay, a bias-controlled multiplex PCR. As for the original processing: The number of nucleated cells in each sample was estimated from the amplification of reference gene primers within the assay. To quantify the absolute abundance of each unique TCRbeta CDR3 rearrangement, sequence reads were collapsed and filtered. For each sample, productive Simpson clonality was calculated as the square root of Simpson's diversity index across productive rearrangements. The table comes from immuneACCESS by way of TCRdb, which keeps in-frame sequences with V and J called. Part of the clones is missing from these tables; in studies checked, under half for an unresolved V gene and the rest for unknown reasons. V, J and clone size were drawn from that table, and D and trimming were deduced from the DNA. The sample profile shows approximately 120,000 clones; 90% of them were found once. The ten most abundant clones make up 1.1% of the sample.

CDR1 and CDR2 are drawn from the germline V gene (reference sequence): SGHNT, YYREEE. Spanning cysteine to phenylalanine, the CDR3 consists of 16 amino acids. Only CDR3 DNA is held: 48 bases, read in frame from base 1. V lost 0 bases and J lost 5 bases, and the count of bases not matched to a germline gene is 8. Sequenced input: peripheral blood. This receptor was identified in a human donor in a cohort sampled during active COVID-19. The sequence is built from TRBV5-4 and TRBJ2-5; 9 bases in between match TRBD2. Here the CDR3 is given as CASSLELRGGGETQYF. At the DNA level, the sequence is TGTGCCAGCAGCTTGGAGTTGCGGGGGGGCGGCGAGACCCAGTACTTC.